A selection of T cell receptor beta chains follows, all from one sample in a study of beta chain features in type 1 diabetes. TCRdb's table, derived via immunoSEQ multiplex PCR, lists solely in-frame clones and lacks some. The sample has about 650,000 clones, 12% seen once; the top ten hold around 0.12%. Sequencing was carried out using naive CD4+ T cells from blood. The receptors were sampled from a man in his thirties or forties with type 1 diabetes. The CDR3 runs from the conserved cysteine through the conserved F or W. The order of the fields is V gene, clone size, J gene, D gene, CDR3 protein, CDR3 DNA. A D gene is named only where the DNA matches it firmly. Clone size is given for some rows only: seen once, a few or many times, or a class if the clone is expanded.

>TRBV19|NA|TRBJ1-5|NA
CASSIDPRRVEQPQHF
TGTGCCAGTAGTATAGATCCCCGCAGGGTGGAGCAGCCCCAGCATTTT
>TRBV19|few|TRBJ2-5|TRBD2
CASSPPGLRETQYF
TGTGCCAGTAGTCCTCCGGGACTACGAGAGACCCAGTACTTC
>TRBV6-5|once|TRBJ2-5|TRBD2
CASSRAGGPTAQYF
TGTGCCAGCAGTCGTGCGGGGGGTCCTACGGCCCAGTACTTC
>TRBV7-2|NA|TRBJ2-1|TRBD2
CASSLVTSGGLYNEQFF
TGTGCCAGCAGCTTAGTAACTAGCGGGGGCCTCTACAATGAGCAGTTCTTC
>TRBV29-1|NA|TRBJ1-2|NA
CSVGAGAEGYTF
TGCAGCGTTGGGGCAGGTGCGGAGGGCTACACCTTC
>TRBV2|NA|TRBJ1-5|NA
CASSLQGPNQPQHF
TGTGCCAGCAGTTTACAGGGTCCCAATCAGCCCCAGCATTTT
>TRBV10-3|NA|TRBJ2-2|TRBD1
CAISAGGQGNTGELFF
TGTGCCATCAGTGCTGGAGGACAGGGGAACACCGGGGAGCTGTTTTTT
>TRBV4-3|few|TRBJ1-2|NA
CASSQDSGRNGYTF
TGCGCCAGCAGCCAAGATTCCGGAAGGAACGGCTACACCTTC
>TRBV4-2|NA|TRBJ2-3|TRBD2
CASSQEGTSGGDTQYF
TGTGCCAGCAGCCAAGAGGGGACTAGCGGGGGAGATACGCAGTATTTT
>TRBV18|few|TRBJ2-6|NA
CASTAPSGANVLTF
TGTGCCAGCACGGCACCCTCTGGGGCCAACGTCCTGACTTTC
>TRBV2|few|TRBJ1-6|TRBD1
CASSGPLGTGLNSPLHF
TGTGCCAGCAGTGGCCCTCTTGGGACAGGGCTTAATTCACCCCTCCACTTT
>TRBV6-6|few|TRBJ2-7|NA
CASSYGPKASSYEQYF
TGTGCCAGCAGTTACGGTCCAAAGGCCAGCTCCTACGAGCAGTACTTC
>TRBV7-8|NA|TRBJ2-7|TRBD2
CASSLREGREQYF
TGTGCCAGCAGCTTAAGGGAGGGGCGCGAGCAGTACTTC
>TRBV5-4|few|TRBJ2-7|TRBD2
CASSLDSGGSYEQYF
TGTGCCAGCAGCTTGGATAGCGGGGGTTCCTACGAGCAGTACTTC
>TRBV6-1|few|TRBJ1-4|NA
CASLTREGEKLFF
TGTGCCAGCCTGACCAGGGAGGGTGAAAAACTGTTTTTT
>TRBV6-1|few|TRBJ1-5|NA
CASSRGRRGNQPQHF
TGTGCCAGCTCACGGGGTCGTCGAGGCAATCAGCCCCAGCATTTT
>TRBV9|NA|TRBJ1-2|NA
CASSALTGGVGYTF
TGTGCCAGCAGCGCCTTGACTGGGGGAGTTGGCTACACCTTC
>TRBV11-3|NA|TRBJ2-1|TRBD1
CASSPGQGIGYEQFF
TGTGCCAGCAGCCCGGGACAGGGGATTGGTTATGAGCAGTTCTTC
>TRBV20-1|few|TRBJ2-7|NA
CSASRYGEQYF
TGCAGTGCTAGTCGGTACGGCGAGCAGTACTTC
>TRBV7-2|NA|TRBJ2-3|NA
CASSPRDTQYF
TGTGCCAGCAGCCCCAGAGATACGCAGTATTTT
>TRBV23-1|few|TRBJ2-6|TRBD1
CASSHTPRGQKIKPGANVLTF
TGCGCCAGCAGCCACACCCCGAGGGGACAGAAGATCAAACCTGGGGCCAACGTCCTGACTTTC
>TRBV6-5|NA|TRBJ2-2|NA
CASRTGRNTGELFF
TGTGCCAGCAGAACAGGGAGGAACACCGGGGAGCTGTTTTTT
>TRBV29-1|few|TRBJ1-2|NA
CSVGAINYGYTF
TGCAGCGTTGGGGCAATCAACTATGGCTACACCTTC
>TRBV9|NA|TRBJ2-7|NA
CASSVADRGSYEQYF
TGTGCCAGCAGCGTAGCGGATAGAGGATCCTACGAGCAGTACTTC
>TRBV5-4|NA|TRBJ2-3|NA
CASSFGGAVTTDTQYF
TGTGCCAGCAGCTTTGGGGGAGCGGTGACCACAGATACGCAGTATTTT
>TRBV7-8|few|TRBJ2-7|TRBD1
CASSLRTGGAVYEQYF
TGTGCCAGCAGCTTAAGAACAGGGGGCGCGGTATACGAGCAGTACTTC
>TRBV7-6|NA|TRBJ2-3|NA
CASSFRWTGRGTDTQYF
TGTGCCAGCAGCTTCCGTTGGACAGGGAGGGGCACAGATACGCAGTATTTT
>TRBV5-1|few|TRBJ1-2|NA
CASSLALEDYGYTF
TGCGCCAGCAGCTTGGCCCTCGAGGACTATGGCTACACCTTC
>TRBV7-2|NA|TRBJ2-3|NA
CASSLAGRGTQYF
TGTGCCAGCAGCTTAGCAGGACGAGGGACGCAGTATTTT
>TRBV9|NA|TRBJ2-5|NA
CASSVGGDQEETQYF
TGTGCCAGCAGCGTAGGCGGGGATCAGGAAGAGACCCAGTACTTC
>TRBV7-2|few|TRBJ1-5|TRBD1
CASSSQGDQPQHF
TGTGCCAGCAGCTCTCAGGGGGATCAGCCCCAGCATTTT
>TRBV4-2|NA|TRBJ1-2|NA
CASSQGQDYGYTF
TGTGCCAGCAGCCAAGGGCAGGACTATGGCTACACCTTC
>TRBV19|NA|TRBJ1-1|TRBD1
CASSIGTGVAFF
TGTGCCAGTAGTATTGGGACAGGGGTGGCTTTCTTT
>TRBV30|few|TRBJ2-1|NA
CAWSRGGDEQFF
TGTGCCTGGAGTCGGGGCGGGGATGAGCAGTTCTTC
>TRBV2|few|TRBJ1-5|TRBD1
CASSPDRLSSNQPQHF
TGTGCCAGCAGTCCGGACAGGTTGAGTAGCAATCAGCCCCAGCATTTT
>TRBV5-1|few|TRBJ2-5|NA
CASRDGSFTQETQYF
TGCGCCAGCAGGGACGGAAGCTTTACCCAAGAGACCCAGTACTTC
>TRBV9|NA|TRBJ2-5|TRBD1
CASSVAFGQGKETQYF
TGTGCCAGCAGCGTAGCCTTTGGACAGGGAAAAGAGACCCAGTACTTC